What follows are 30 T cell receptor beta chains derived from one specimen sequenced in a study of cytomegalovirus exposure and HLA in healthy donors. Some clones are missing from TCRdb's copy, which holds only in-frame ones; the method was immunoSEQ multiplex PCR. Here the sample spans 95,000 to 120,000 clones, around 95% being singletons. Material: PBMCs. These TCRs come from a woman aged 18 to 35 in good health and CMV-seronegative.

The chain couples TRBV5-1 to TRBJ1-6; D ambiguous. The CDR3 is 14 amino acids. From germline, CDR1 is SGHRS and CDR2 YFSETQ. Deletions cut 2 bases from V and 8 bases from J, with 11 bases between. CDR3 nucleotide sequence: TGCGCCAGCAGCTTTGCCGGGCGGGATTCACCCCTCCACTTT. Residues: CASSFAGRDSPLHF.

The CDR3 region is CASSLKLAGGGADEQFF. The CDR3, as DNA: TGTGCCAGCAGCTTGAAGCTGGCTGGCGGGGGGGCTGATGAGCAGTTCTTC. The V call is TRBV5-6, the J call TRBJ2-1; 9 bases agree with TRBD2. Germline CDR1 is SGHDT and CDR2 is YYEEEE. Trimming cost V 1 base and J 8 bases; bases outside gene matches: 13. The CDR3 length is 17 residues.

V is TRBV7-3 and J is TRBJ2-7, with TRBD1 as a possible D gene (6 bases). V was trimmed by 0 bases and J by 3 bases, leaving 12 bases between them. The CDR3 length is 15 residues. Germline V gene data show CDR1 as SGHTA and CDR2 as FQGTGA. The CDR3 nucleotides read TGTGCCAGCAGCTTAACTGGGGACATTTTCTACGAGCAGTACTTC. Translating it yields CASSLTGDIFYEQYF.

CDR3 nucleotides: TGTGCCAGCAGCTCCGGACTAGCGGACACAGATACGCAGTATTTT. It yields the protein CASSSGLADTDTQYF. The V call is TRBV7-9, the J call TRBJ2-3, with TRBD2 matching over 10 bases. The CDR3 has 15 residues. Germline V gene sequence: CDR1 SEHNR, CDR2 FQNEAQ (reference sequence). V trimming: 4 bases; J trimming: 2 bases; junction bases outside the gene matches: 3.

The J gene is TRBJ1-2, the V gene TRBV18; D gene unclear. Trimming left V 6 bases short and J 1 base short, with 15 bases between. Germline CDR1 is KGHSH and CDR2 is LQKENI. CDR3 size: 15 residues. CDR3 residues: CASSPLGPINYGYTF. CDR3 DNA sequence: TGTGCCAGCTCTCCCCTTGGCCCCATTAACTATGGCTACACCTTC. Full variable domain (remainder filled in from reference TRBV18 and TRBJ1-2): NAGVMQNPRHLVRRRGQEARLRCSPMKGHSHVYWYRQLPEEGLKFMVYLQKENIIDESGMPKERFSAEFPKEGPSILRIQQVVRGDSAAYFCASSPLGPINYGYTFGSGTRLTVV.

This chain links TRBV7-2 with TRBJ1-1; D not resolved. The CDR3 length is 14 residues. The germline gives CDR1 SGHTA, CDR2 FQGNSA. V dropped 1 base and J dropped 1 base, with 7 bases sitting between them. CDR3 nucleotide sequence: TGTGCCAGCAGCTTAGGGGCCGGGAACACTGAAGCTTTCTTT. Amino acids: CASSLGAGNTEAFF.

A remark on this clone: One end of the junction does not line up with germline, which may come from a read error. This sequence joins TRBV7-7 and TRBJ2-2; TRBD2 aligns across 13 bases. The germline V gene has CDR1 SSHAT and CDR2 FNYEAQ (reference sequence). This CDR3 spans 15 amino acids. The DNA of the CDR3 is TGTGCTAGCAGCCGGACTAGCGGGGGCACCGGGGAGCTGTTTTTT. This codes for CASSRTSGGTGELFF.

The chain carries TRBV5-1 and TRBJ1-5, with 8 bases identical to TRBD1. The CDR3 loop spans 15 amino acids. Germline V CDR1 and CDR2: SGHRS, YFSETQ. J gave up 3 bases and V 0 bases, and 2 bases lay outside the gene matches. CDR3 residues: CASSLGTGNNQPQHF. In DNA form, the CDR3 reads TGCGCCAGCAGCTTGGGGACAGGGAACAATCAGCCCCAGCATTTT.

V usage is TRBV27 and J usage is TRBJ2-1; no clear D. The CDR3 is 13 residues long. V shed 6 bases and J shed 4 bases, with 10 bases lying between them. Germline V lookup: CDR1 MNHEY, CDR2 SMNVEV (reference sequence). CDR3 nucleotide sequence: TGTGCCAGCAGCCGCGGCGGATACAATGAGCAGTTCTTC. Residues: CASSRGGYNEQFF.

This clone showed up just once. This rearrangement joins TRBV11-3 to TRBJ2-2; D is unclear. The CDR3 contains 13 residues. Germline CDR1 and CDR2: SGHNT and YENEEA. Trimming pared 6 bases from V and 1 base from J, leaving 6 bases between. In DNA form, the CDR3 reads TGTGCCAGCAGGCGAGGGAACACCGGGGAGCTGTTTTTT. This encodes CASRRGNTGELFF.

The rearrangement uses TRBV6-5 and TRBJ2-7; the D gene is possibly TRBD1 (5 bases). Deletions cut 6 bases from V and 7 bases from J, with 19 bases between. Germline CDR1 MNHEY, CDR2 SVGAGI. This CDR3 has 14 amino acids. The CDR3 region has the DNA TGTGCCAGCAGACCCCCCCAGGGTCTGCGGGAGCAGTACTTC. Encoded protein: CASRPPQGLREQYF.

The rearrangement links TRBV7-9 to TRBJ2-5, with 8 bases identical to TRBD2. The CDR3 is 15 amino acids. Germline values: CDR1 SEHNR, CDR2 FQNEAQ (reference sequence). With V trimmed by 5 bases and J by 3 bases, 8 bases remained unmatched. The CDR3 reads CASSPGLAGEETQYF. The CDR3 nucleotides are TGTGCCAGCAGCCCAGGGCTAGCGGGTGAAGAGACCCAGTACTTC. The variable domain in full, with the rest retrieved from reference TRBV7-9 and TRBJ2-5, is DTGVSQNPRHKITKRGQNVTFRCDPISEHNRLYWYRQTLGQGPEFLTYFQNEAQLEKSRLLSDRFSAERPKGSFSTLEIQRTEQGDSAMYLCASSPGLAGEETQYFGPGTRLLVL.

The chain joins TRBV19 to TRBJ1-1; D gene ambiguous. The CDR3 contains 13 residues. CDR1 LNHDA and CDR2 SQIVND come from the germline V gene (reference sequence). Trimming pared 0 bases from V and 11 bases from J, leaving 13 bases between. The CDR3 sequence is CASSIEAGSRAFF. In DNA, the CDR3 is TGTGCCAGTAGTATAGAGGCGGGTTCTCGGGCTTTCTTT.

This clone has only one observation. The chain is built from TRBV4-1 and TRBJ2-7; TRBD1 is a possible D gene (5 bases). V dropped 4 bases and J dropped 1 base, with 8 bases sitting between them. This CDR3 is built from 13 residues. CDR1 is MGHRA, CDR2 YSYEKL, per germline. CDR3 protein: CASSLKGSYEQYF. CDR3 nucleotides: TGCGCCAGCAGCCTCAAGGGGTCCTACGAGCAGTACTTC.

The V gene is TRBV7-9, the J gene TRBJ2-1, with TRBD2 matching 10 bases. The germline CDR1 and CDR2 sequences are SEHNR and FQNEAQ (reference sequence). This CDR3 region has 14 residues. The V gene end was trimmed by 2 bases and the J gene end by 9 bases; junction bases not matched to a gene: 4. The CDR3 is CASSLNRLAGEQFF. The CDR3 region has the DNA TGTGCCAGCAGCTTAAACCGACTAGCGGGTGAGCAGTTCTTC. The variable domain in full, with the rest retrieved from reference TRBV7-9 and TRBJ2-1, is DTGVSQNPRHKITKRGQNVTFRCDPISEHNRLYWYRQTLGQGPEFLTYFQNEAQLEKSRLLSDRFSAERPKGSFSTLEIQRTEQGDSAMYLCASSLNRLAGEQFFGPGTRLTVL.

The chain carries TRBV4-1 and TRBJ2-7; 13 nucleotides agree with TRBD2. The CDR3 consists of 15 residues. V was pared by 9 bases and J by 3 bases, with 8 bases of the junction left unmatched. CDR1 is MGHRA, CDR2 YSYEKL, per germline. DNA for the CDR3: TGCGCCAGTAGAATAGGACTAGCGGGGGTCTACGAGCAGTACTTC. Protein sequence: CASRIGLAGVYEQYF.

The chain combines TRBV6-1 with TRBJ2-2, with 10 positions matching TRBD2. The V gene end was trimmed by 6 bases and the J gene end by 4 bases; junction bases not matched to a gene: 2. Germline lookup yields CDR1 MNHNS and CDR2 SASEGT. The CDR3 loop spans 14 amino acids. CDR3 sequence (DNA): TGTGCCAGCAGCGGGACTAGCGTCACCGGGGAGCTGTTTTTT. Translation gives CASSGTSVTGELFF.

The chain carries TRBV10-3 and TRBJ1-5, with 10 bases identical to TRBD1. CDR3 length: 18 amino acids. J gave up 2 bases and V 2 bases, and 9 bases lay outside the gene matches. Per germline, CDR1 ENHRY and CDR2 SYGVKD. CDR3 protein: CAISETKTGGVGNQPQHF. In nucleotides, the CDR3 is TGTGCCATCAGTGAGACTAAGACAGGGGGCGTTGGCAATCAGCCCCAGCATTTT.

The chain is built from TRBV5-1 and TRBJ2-7, with 7 bases lining up with TRBD1. The CDR3 consists of 15 residues. The germline V gene encodes CDR1 SGHRS and CDR2 YFSETQ. Trimming took 4 bases from V and 5 from J; bases not matched to a gene: 12. CDR3 sequence (DNA): TGCGCCAGCAGCCGTCCGACAGGGAATAGGAACGAGCAGTACTTC. Translating gives CASSRPTGNRNEQYF.

The sample holds a few counts of this clone. The V gene is TRBV27, the J gene TRBJ2-7; 14 bases fit TRBD2. The junction had 9 bases not matched to a gene; V was cut back by 4 bases and J by 7 bases. CDR1 MNHEY and CDR2 SMNVEV come from the germline V gene (reference sequence). The CDR3 is 16 residues long. CDR3 loop: CASSSRPWTSGGEQYF. The DNA of the CDR3 is TGTGCCAGCAGTTCGCGCCCCTGGACTAGCGGGGGGGAGCAGTACTTC.

This chain joins TRBV7-2 and TRBJ1-3; tentative D call: TRBD1 (6 bases). Germline assignment: CDR1 SGHTA and CDR2 FQGNSA. The CDR3 extends over 14 amino acids. The germline V and J ends were trimmed by 3 bases and 6 bases, with 12 bases remaining between them. DNA of the CDR3: TGTGCCAGCAGCTTCCCGGACAGATTAAACACCATATATTTT. Its protein is CASSFPDRLNTIYF.

This rearrangement joins TRBV6-5 to TRBJ2-5, with TRBD2 matching 9 bases. CDR1 is MNHEY and CDR2 is SVGAGI in the germline V gene. The V and J ends lost 4 bases and 3 bases, in that order; junction bases with no gene match: 6. This CDR3 is 15 amino acids long. The CDR3 DNA reads TGTGCCAGCAGTTTGTTAGCGGGGGCCAAAGAGACCCAGTACTTC. It encodes CASSLLAGAKETQYF.

The chain has TRBV5-1 and TRBJ1-1; a weak D match, TRBD1 (6 bases). Trimming shortened V by 4 bases and J by 2 bases, and 12 bases separated the two germline ends. The CDR3 runs 14 residues. CDR1 is SGHRS and CDR2 is YFSETQ in the germline V gene. CDR3 nucleotides: TGCGCCAGCAGCGTAGGACAGCTTAACACTGAAGCTTTCTTT. Translation: CASSVGQLNTEAFF.

The chain recombines TRBV5-4 with TRBJ2-1; 7 bases align to TRBD2. Germline V lookup: CDR1 SGHNT, CDR2 YYREEE (reference sequence). There are 17 residues in the CDR3. Unmatched junction bases numbered 19, after V lost 0 bases and J lost 13 bases. The CDR3 region has the DNA TGTGCCAGCAGCTTGGTTGGTGTCTCTAGCGGAGACGAACCTCAGTTCTTC. Its translation: CASSLVGVSSGDEPQFF.

The V gene is TRBV7-2, the J gene TRBJ2-3; 9 positions agree with TRBD2. The CDR3 has 15 amino acids. V shed 0 bases and J 4 bases; nucleotides not matched to a gene: 2. Germline loops: CDR1 SGHTA, CDR2 FQGNSA. This CDR3 is CASSLALAGADTQYF. CDR3 coding DNA: TGTGCCAGCAGCTTAGCATTAGCGGGGGCAGATACGCAGTATTTT.

The rearrangement joins TRBV29-1 to TRBJ1-2; D remains unclear. The CDR3 is 12 amino acids. From germline, CDR1 is SQVTM and CDR2 ANQGSEA. The V gene lost 5 bases and the J gene lost 6 bases, with 13 bases spanning the gap. In nucleotides, the CDR3 is TGCAGCGTTTATGGAGTAACTGATGGCTACACCTTC. Protein: CSVYGVTDGYTF.

V and J are TRBV7-9 and TRBJ2-6; 7 nucleotides align to TRBD1. The V segment lost 6 bases and the J segment 4 bases; nucleotides outside the gene matches: 6. The CDR3 sequence is 15 residues long. Germline CDR1 and CDR2: SEHNR and FQNEAQ (reference sequence). The DNA of the CDR3 is TGTGCCAGCAGTTTCACAGGGGTCGGGGCCAACGTCCTGACTTTC. Its protein is CASSFTGVGANVLTF.

V usage is TRBV12-2 and J usage is TRBJ1-4; the table assigns TRBD1, which was not confirmed against the DNA. TRBV12-2 is an annotated pseudogene. This CDR3 region has 19 residues. The CDR3 coding sequence is TGTGCAAGTCGCTTAGCGTTTCCAACAGGGAATAGAGCTAATGAAAAACTGTTTTTT. Residues: CASRLAFPTGNRANEKLFF.

The chain is built from TRBV9 and TRBJ2-7, with TRBD1 matching 9 bases. V shed 6 bases, J shed 6 bases, and the junction held 10 bases outside the gene matches. The CDR3 length is 14 residues. Germline CDR1 and CDR2: SGDLS and YYNGEE. The CDR3 region is CASTQSGQGGEQYF. The DNA for the CDR3 is TGTGCCAGCACCCAATCGGGACAGGGAGGCGAGCAGTACTTC.

This rearrangement joins TRBV7-8 to TRBJ2-2; D is possibly TRBD1 (5 bases). The CDR3 contains 14 residues. Germline-derived CDR1 and CDR2 are SGHVS and FQNEAQ. The V gene lost 2 bases and the J gene lost 7 bases, with 11 bases spanning the gap. CDR3 protein: CASSLRREYGELFF. The CDR3 DNA reads as TGTGCCAGCAGCTTACGCAGGGAATACGGGGAGCTGTTTTTT. Complete variable domain (other parts from reference TRBV7-8 and TRBJ2-2): GAGVSQSPRYKVAKRGQDVALRCDPISGHVSLFWYQQALGQGPEFLTYFQNEAQLDKSGLPSDRFFAERPEGSVSTLKIQRTQQEDSAVYLCASSLRREYGELFFGEGSRLTVL.